These 14 T cell receptor beta chains came from one sample sequenced in a study of blood T cells in healthy people across ages. For the second PCR, which ran for 7 to 11 cycles, a sample-barcoded 5' primer and a J-beta primer mix were used. In TCRdb, the 5' RACE reads were re-called with MiXCR into one record per CDR3 protein. The sample lists some 750,000 distinct CDR3 sequences, 22% occurring once. The sequencing sample was made of blood. The receptors shown here come from a man between 65 and 85 years old in good health.

This clonotype was counted between two and nine times. Mismatch with germline at one junction end may stem from a read error. V and J are TRBV4-2 and TRBJ2-1, with D tentatively TRBD1 (5 bases). The germline gives CDR1 LGHNA, CDR2 YNFKEQ. CDR3 length equals 15 residues. CDR3 region: CASSQPDRRSNGQFF. The CDR3 DNA is TGTGCCAGCAGCCAACCTGACAGACGCTCGAATGGGCAGTTCTTC.

V gene TRBV25-1 combines with J gene TRBJ1-2; no firm D call. Germline lookup yields CDR1 MGHDK and CDR2 SYGVNS. This CDR3 is built from 14 residues. V lost 4 bases and J 0 bases, leaving 9 bases between the germline ends. CDR3 sequence: CASSANRANYGYTF. The CDR3 DNA sequence: TGTGCCAGCAGTGCTAATCGAGCTAACTATGGCTACACCTTC.

This clonotype was recorded a few times. The chain employs TRBV28 and TRBJ2-4; 9 nucleotides agree with TRBD1. V shed 5 bases, J shed 8 bases, and the junction held 4 bases outside the gene matches. CDR1 is MDHEN, CDR2 SYDVKM, per germline. The CDR3 consists of 13 residues. The CDR3: CASSRTGVHIQYF. DNA of the CDR3: TGTGCCAGCAGTCGGACAGGGGTGCACATTCAGTACTTC.

The gene calls are TRBV20-1 and TRBJ2-4; D not resolved. Germline CDR1 DFQATT, CDR2 SNEGSKA (reference sequence). Between the trimmed V and J ends, which lost 6 bases and 0 bases, there was a span of 6 bases. The CDR3 contains 12 residues. The CDR3 region is CSASRAKNIQYF. The CDR3 DNA reads as TGCAGTGCCAGCCGAGCCAAAAACATTCAGTACTTC.

The sample holds a few counts of this clonotype. The chain is built from TRBV18 and TRBJ1-2, with D perhaps matching TRBD1 (5 bases). Germline CDR1 is KGHSH and CDR2 is LQKENI. This CDR3 comprises 19 residues. V lost 3 bases to trimming and J lost 1 base, with 24 bases between them. For the CDR3, the DNA is TGTGCCAGCTCACCCCGTCCGACCGGGGCACCGACCGATAACTATGGCTACACCTTC. This encodes CASSPRPTGAPTDNYGYTF. Full variable domain (outside the CDR3, taken from reference TRBV18 and TRBJ1-2): NAGVMQNPRHLVRRRGQEARLRCSPMKGHSHVYWYRQLPEEGLKFMVYLQKENIIDESGMPKERFSAEFPKEGPSILRIQQVVRGDSAAYFCASSPRPTGAPTDNYGYTFGSGTRLTVV.

This clonotype was detected many times. This chain joins TRBV5-1 and TRBJ2-1; no firm D call. The end of the DNA aligns better with TRBJ2-7, so the J call may be wrong. Per germline, CDR1 SGHRS and CDR2 YFSETQ. The length of the CDR3 is 13 residues. The CDR3 spells CASSLANDYEQYF. In DNA, the CDR3 is TGCGCCAGCAGCTTGGCCAACGACTACGAGCAGTACTTC.

Of note for this clonotype: The missing conserved phenylalanine or tryptophan at the end of this CDR3 makes a read error likely. The chain employs TRBV7-2 and TRBJ2-5, with 7 bases matching TRBD2. The CDR3 sequence is 15 residues long. J lost 7 bases, V lost 2 bases, and 10 bases had no gene match. Germline V lookup: CDR1 SGHTA, CDR2 FQGNSA. CDR3 DNA: TGTGCCAGCAGCTTATATACGCGGGAGATAGGGACCCAGTACCTC. Translated, it gives CASSLYTREIGTQYL.

V is TRBV27 and J is TRBJ1-4; D gene uncertain. The germline CDR1 and CDR2 sequences are MNHEY and SMNVEV (reference sequence). Trimming cost V 5 bases and J 1 base, with 11 bases left between them. This CDR3 spans 15 amino acids. CDR3 protein: CASSARTQTNEKLFF. The CDR3 DNA sequence: TGTGCCAGCAGTGCCCGGACCCAAACTAATGAAAAACTGTTTTTT.

This clonotype appeared a few times. The chain recombines TRBV6-6 with TRBJ2-7; 9 nucleotides agree with TRBD2. Trimming took 5 bases from V and 4 from J; bases not matched to a gene: 3. The CDR3 sequence is 13 residues long. The germline V gene has CDR1 MNHNY and CDR2 SVGAGI (reference sequence). The CDR3 DNA reads TGTGCCAGCAGTCGAGCGGGGGGATACGAGCAGTACTTC. It yields the protein CASSRAGGYEQYF.

This clonotype was seen only a few times. The rearrangement joins TRBV27 to TRBJ2-5, with 7 bases fitting TRBD2. This CDR3 region has 14 residues. V shed 3 bases, J shed 2 bases, and the junction held 3 bases outside the gene matches. The germline V gene has CDR1 MNHEY and CDR2 SMNVEV (reference sequence). The chain's CDR3 is CASSFGGTQETQYF. CDR3 sequence (DNA): TGTGCCAGCAGTTTCGGGGGGACTCAAGAGACCCAGTACTTC.

The chain links TRBV7-2 to TRBJ2-5; TRBD2 is a possible D gene (6 bases). This CDR3 contains 19 residues. The V gene's germline CDR1 is SGHTA and CDR2 FQGNSA. The germline V and J ends were trimmed by 5 bases and 4 bases, with 29 bases remaining between them. CDR3: CASSHRPDSGGALGETQYF. DNA for the CDR3: TGTGCCAGCAGCCACCGACCTGATAGCGGCGGAGCATTGGGAGAGACCCAGTACTTC.

This chain joins TRBV2 and TRBJ2-3; TRBD1 might be the D (5 bases). Per germline, CDR1 SNHLY and CDR2 FYNNEI. With 8 bases removed from V and 8 bases from J, the gap between germline ends came to 20 bases. There are 14 residues in the CDR3. The CDR3 loop reads CASGQDKATSTQYF. The DNA for the CDR3 is TGTGCCAGCGGACAAGACAAGGCGACGTCTACGCAGTATTTT.

The chain has TRBV28 and TRBJ2-3; D is undetermined. The length of the CDR3 is 13 residues. Germline V lookup: CDR1 MDHEN, CDR2 SYDVKM. Trimming took 5 bases from V and 2 from J, leaving 8 bases between them. The DNA for the CDR3 is TGTGCCAGCAGTCCTCACCTCACAGATACGCAGTATTTT. Translating it yields CASSPHLTDTQYF.

The V and J genes are TRBV29-1 and TRBJ2-3; 9 bases map to TRBD1. The CDR3 totals 14 residues. Trimming at V came to 7 bases and at J to 0 bases, leaving 5 bases not matched to a gene. Germline CDR1 and CDR2: SQVTM and ANQGSEA. The CDR3 spells CSALDRGSTDTQYF. The CDR3 DNA is TGCAGCGCCTTGGACAGGGGAAGCACAGATACGCAGTATTTT.